This entry describes one T cell receptor (beta chain). The sample holds many counts of this clonotype. Its antigen target is currently unknown. Qualities for individual bases were not recorded, and no much larger clone is one base off. The sample belongs to a study of breast tumors, draining lymph nodes, adjacent tissues listed by TCRdb under 2016. Describing the broader study: The study compared TCR beta repertoires across tumor, adjacent nontumor tissue and axillary lymph nodes from breast cancer patients. In human breast cancer, the study set out to evaluate how tumor, surrounding tissue and draining lymph node repertoires relate to one another and whether T cells may move between these sites. Paper-wide results and their limitations: The study presented the conclusion that tumor T cells originate in lymph nodes as consistent with a hypothesis, not as something directly demonstrated. Tumor and nontumor tissue repertoires were found to be significantly more similar in luminal-like than in basal-like breast cancer. Tumor T-cell repertoires showed less diversity than lymph node repertoires and more diversity than nontumor tissue repertoires, and tumor T-cell repertoires showed preferential V and J gene usage. The data were judged consistent with most tumor T cells deriving from the lymph node and then expanding within tumor tissue.

The lymph node samples were taken from the axillary draining lymph nodes of breast cancer patients. These reads were obtained on an Illumina HiSeq 2000. Multiplex PCR amplification was used to generate the TCR beta chain libraries. The amplified TCR beta chain products were analyzed by high-throughput sequencing. The public sequencing data were trimmed at Q25 with fastp and processed into clonotypes with MiXCR by TCRdb, which kept only in-frame beta chains. Each CDR3 protein appears once, grouped with its most common genes and DNA. Within this sample are under 250,000 distinct CDR3 sequences, with approximately 31% of them counted one time only. The ten largest clones capture 1.3% to 1.5% of the sample. Sequences LNHDA (CDR1) and SQIVND (CDR2) are obtained from the germline V gene (reference sequence). The V end loses 2 bases and the J end loses 3 bases, and a stretch of 10 bases separates them. The CDR3 numbers 14 residues from cysteine through phenylalanine. CDR3 DNA only is kept here, 42 bases in frame from base 1.

This receptor was obtained from a female donor with breast cancer. Some clones in this sample may be carry-over from other donors' samples. The chain employs TRBV19 and TRBJ1-2; the D gene is perhaps TRBD1, from 6 matching bases. The sample consisted of axillary lymph node tissue. The CDR3 loop reads CASSILRQDYGYTF. The bases are TGTGCCAGTAGTATACTAAGACAGGACTATGGCTACACCTTC.